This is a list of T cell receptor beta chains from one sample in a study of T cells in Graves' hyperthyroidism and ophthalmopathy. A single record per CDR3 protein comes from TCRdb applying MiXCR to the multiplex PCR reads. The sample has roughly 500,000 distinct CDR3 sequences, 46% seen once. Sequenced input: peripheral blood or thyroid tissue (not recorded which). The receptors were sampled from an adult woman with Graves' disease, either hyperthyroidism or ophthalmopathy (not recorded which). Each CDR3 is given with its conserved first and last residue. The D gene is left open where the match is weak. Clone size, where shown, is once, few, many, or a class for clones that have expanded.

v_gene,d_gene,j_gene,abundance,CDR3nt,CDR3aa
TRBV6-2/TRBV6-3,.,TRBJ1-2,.,TGTGCCAGCAGTTATGAGAGGACTATACTGAACTATGGCTACACCTTC,CASSYERTILNYGYTF
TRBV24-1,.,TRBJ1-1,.,TGTGCCACCAGTGACCAGGTGGCCAACACTGAAGCTTTCTTT,CATSDQVANTEAFF
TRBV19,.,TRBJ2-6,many,TGTGCCAGTAGTCGGCAGACCTCTGGGGCCAACGTCCTGACTTTC,CASSRQTSGANVLTF
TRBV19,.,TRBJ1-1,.,TGTGCCAGTAGTATCCTCTACGACTCCCCCAAGGCTTTCTTT,CASSILYDSPKAFF
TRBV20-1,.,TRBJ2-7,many,TGCAGTGCTCCCCGGTCCTACGAGCAGTACTTC,CSAPRSYEQYF
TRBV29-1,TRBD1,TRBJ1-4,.,TGCAGCGAGGGACAGGGAGATGAAAAACTGTTTTTT,CSEGQGDEKLFF
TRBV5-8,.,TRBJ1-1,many,TGTGCCAGCAGCTTGTCGAGTGGGGCGGAAGCTTTCTTT,CASSLSSGAEAFF
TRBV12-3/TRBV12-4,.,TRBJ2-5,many,TGTGCCAGCAGTTTAATGCGGGGACAAGAGACCCAGTACTTC,CASSLMRGQETQYF
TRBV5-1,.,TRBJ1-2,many,TGCGCCAGCAGTGTAGGTTGGGGGTTGAACTATGGCTACACCTTC,CASSVGWGLNYGYTF
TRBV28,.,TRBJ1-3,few,TGTGCCAGCAGCCACCCCGTAAACACCATATATTTT,CASSHPVNTIYF
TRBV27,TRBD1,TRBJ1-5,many,TGTGCCAGCAGTTCACAGGGGATGGGCAATCAGCCCCAGCATTTT,CASSSQGMGNQPQHF
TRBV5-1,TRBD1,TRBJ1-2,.,TGCGCCAGCAGCTTTAACAGGGGGCCCGATGGCTACACCTTC,CASSFNRGPDGYTF
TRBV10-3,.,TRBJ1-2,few,TGTGCCATCAGTGGTCGGGAGTCGGCGGGCTACACCTTC,CAISGRESAGYTF